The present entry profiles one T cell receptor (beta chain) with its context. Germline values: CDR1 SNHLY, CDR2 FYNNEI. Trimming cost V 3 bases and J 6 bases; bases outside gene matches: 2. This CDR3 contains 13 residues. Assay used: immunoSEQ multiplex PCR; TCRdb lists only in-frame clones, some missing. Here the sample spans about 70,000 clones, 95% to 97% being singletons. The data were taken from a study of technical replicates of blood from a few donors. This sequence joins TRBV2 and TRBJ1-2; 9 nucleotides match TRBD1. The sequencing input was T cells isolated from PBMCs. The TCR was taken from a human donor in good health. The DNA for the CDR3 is TGTGCCAGCAGTGAGACAGGGGGGGATGGCTACACCTTC. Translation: CASSETGGDGYTF. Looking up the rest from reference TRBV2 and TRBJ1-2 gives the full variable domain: EPEVTQTPSHQVTQMGQEVILRCVPISNHLYFYWYRQILGQKVEFLVSFYNNEISEKSEIFDDQFSVERPDGSNFTLKIRSTKLEDSAMYFCASSETGGDGYTFGSGTRLTVV.